The 29 T cell receptor beta chains listed next were all sequenced from one sample in a study of blood T cell repertoires in COVID-19. Only in-frame clones appear in the TCRdb table, and some are missing; sequencing was by immunoSEQ multiplex PCR. The repertoire holds about 58,000 clones, with roughly 90% as singletons. The specimen sequenced was peripheral blood. These receptors all stem from a woman aged 50 to 65 with active or convalescent COVID-19.

V is TRBV29-1 and J is TRBJ1-1; 9 bases map to TRBD1. CDR3 size: 14 residues. V lost 2 bases and J lost 3; bases outside the gene matches: 4. Per the germline V gene, CDR1 is SQVTM and CDR2 is ANQGSEA. CDR3 nucleotides: TGCAGCGTTGAACGAGACAGGGGGTACACTGAAGCTTTCTTT. Translation gives CSVERDRGYTEAFF. The full variable domain, completed using reference TRBV29-1 and TRBJ1-1, is SAVISQKPSRDICQRGTSLTIQCQVDSQVTMMFWYRQQPGQSLTLIATANQGSEATYESGFVIDKFPISRPNLTFSTLTVSNMSPEDSSIYLCSVERDRGYTEAFFGQGTRLTVV.

The genes are TRBV5-6 and TRBJ2-1; 8 bases match TRBD2. J lost 7 bases, V lost 4 bases, and 16 bases had no gene match. In germline, CDR1 is SGHDT, CDR2 YYEEEE. This CDR3 spans 17 amino acids. The DNA for the CDR3 is TGTGCCAGCAGCCAAACCTGGGGGCTAGCGGGTCCTAATGAGCAGTTCTTC. This codes for CASSQTWGLAGPNEQFF.

In DNA, the CDR3 is TGTGCCACCAGCAGGAGAGACAGGGTTGAAGCTTTCTTT. Its protein is CATSRRDRVEAFF. The chain carries TRBV15 and TRBJ1-1; 7 bases match TRBD1. Per the germline V gene, CDR1 is LNHNV and CDR2 is YYDKDF (reference sequence). Germline trimming cut 3 bases from V and 7 bases from J; bases unmatched to any gene: 5. The CDR3 sequence is 13 residues long. Looking up the rest from reference TRBV15 and TRBJ1-1 gives the full variable domain: DAMVIQNPRYQVTQFGKPVTLSCSQTLNHNVMYWYQQKSSQAPKLLFHYYDKDFNNEADTPDNFQSRRPNTSFCFLDIRSPGLGDTAMYLCATSRRDRVEAFFGQGTRLTVV.

This clone was seen a handful of times. Other DNA sequences in this specimen translate into the identical CDR3. CDR3 in amino acids: CASSPTGNNSPLHF. CDR3 sequence (DNA): TGTGCCAGCTCACCGACAGGAAATAATTCACCCCTCCACTTT. The chain carries TRBV18 and TRBJ1-6, with a tentative D call TRBD1 (6 bases). CDR1 KGHSH and CDR2 LQKENI come from the germline V gene. V lost 3 bases and J lost 5, with 8 bases in between. The CDR3 consists of 14 residues. Full variable domain (rest looked up from reference TRBV18 and TRBJ1-6): NAGVMQNPRHLVRRRGQEARLRCSPMKGHSHVYWYRQLPEEGLKFMVYLQKENIIDESGMPKERFSAEFPKEGPSILRIQQVVRGDSAAYFCASSPTGNNSPLHFGNGTRLTVT.

The chain couples TRBV4-1 to TRBJ1-1; D unresolved. Trimming shortened V by 0 bases and J by 0 bases, and 14 bases separated the two germline ends. Germline-derived CDR1 and CDR2 are MGHRA and YSYEKL. The CDR3 sequence is 17 residues long. The CDR3 region is CASSQDRFRQMNTEAFF. CDR3 DNA sequence: TGCGCCAGCAGCCAAGATAGATTCAGACAAATGAACACTGAAGCTTTCTTT.

V and J are TRBV3-1 (or the pseudogene TRBV3-2) and TRBJ1-2; maybe TRBD1 (6 bases). The CDR3 has 14 amino acids. The germline V gene encodes CDR1 LGHDT and CDR2 YNNKEL (reference sequence). V lost 6 bases and J lost 2, with 13 bases in between. In DNA form, the CDR3 reads TGTGCCAGCAGGTCCATCGACAGGAACTATGGCTACACCTTC. Translating gives CASRSIDRNYGYTF.

The chain links TRBV5-1 to TRBJ1-1; 7 nucleotides agree with TRBD1. This CDR3 comprises 14 residues. Germline V gene sequence: CDR1 SGHRS, CDR2 YFSETQ. V shed 0 bases and J 1 base; nucleotides not matched to a gene: 0. Written as DNA, the CDR3 is TGCGCCAGCAGCTTGGACAGGGGGAACACTGAAGCTTTCTTT. Encoded protein: CASSLDRGNTEAFF.

This chain connects TRBV3-1 (or the pseudogene TRBV3-2) to TRBJ1-2; 7 bases agree with TRBD1. Germline CDR1 reads LGHDT; CDR2 reads YNNKEL (reference sequence). V lost 4 bases, J lost 4 bases, and 6 bases stayed unmatched. The CDR3 length is 14 residues. The CDR3 nucleotides read TGTGCCAGCAGCCCAGGCGGGACAGCCTATGGCTACACCTTC. Protein: CASSPGGTAYGYTF.

This clone was recorded once. V and J are TRBV7-3 and TRBJ2-6; a weak D match, TRBD1 (6 bases). The germline V gene encodes CDR1 SGHTA and CDR2 FQGTGA. This CDR3 is 18 amino acids long. Deletions cut 5 bases from V and 0 bases from J, with 17 bases between. The CDR3 loop reads CASSAPGHPLSGANVLTF. The CDR3 DNA is TGTGCCAGCAGCGCACCGGGACACCCACTCTCTGGGGCCAACGTCCTGACTTTC.

This clone was seen once. The chain is built from TRBV5-1 and TRBJ2-2; 7 bases fit TRBD2. The germline CDR1 and CDR2 sequences are SGHRS and YFSETQ. V lost 0 bases, J lost 6 bases, and 8 bases stayed unmatched. The CDR3 contains 16 residues. CDR3 region: CASSLAGEGGPGELFF. CDR3 sequence (DNA): TGCGCCAGCAGCTTGGCCGGGGAGGGAGGCCCCGGGGAGCTGTTTTTT.

V and J are TRBV27 and TRBJ2-1, with 7 bases lining up with TRBD2. This CDR3 has 16 amino acids. Germline lookup yields CDR1 MNHEY and CDR2 SMNVEV (reference sequence). V was clipped by 5 bases and J by 2 bases; unmatched bases: 9. The CDR3 region has the DNA TGTGCCAGCAGTCCACGGGCTAGCGGTGCCTACAATGAGCAGTTCTTC. Translating it yields CASSPRASGAYNEQFF.

The V call is TRBV6-2 or TRBV6-3, the J call TRBJ1-5, with D hard to call. The V gene's germline CDR1 is MNHEY and CDR2 SVGEGT. Trimming shortened V by 5 bases and J by 2 bases, and 10 bases separated the two germline ends. CDR3 length: 14 residues. The CDR3 sequence is CASSNPPGNQPQHF. The CDR3 bases are TGTGCCAGCAGTAATCCCCCGGGCAATCAGCCCCAGCATTTT.

The rearrangement uses TRBV6-5 and TRBJ1-6; the D gene is possibly TRBD1 (6 bases). This CDR3 comprises 14 residues. Deletions cut 6 bases from V and 10 bases from J, with 16 bases between. Germline assignment: CDR1 MNHEY and CDR2 SVGAGI. The CDR3 region is CASRTVGGQSPLHF. The CDR3 nucleotides are TGTGCCAGCAGAACTGTCGGGGGGCAATCACCCCTCCACTTT.

A few counts support this clone. The chain is built from TRBV10-1 and TRBJ1-4, with a weak D call TRBD1 (6 bases). CDR1 and CDR2 (germline): WNHNN, SYGVQD (reference sequence). With 6 bases removed from V and 1 base from J, the gap between germline ends came to 9 bases. The CDR3 is 14 amino acids. CDR3: CASSEQGTNEKLFF. In DNA, the CDR3 is TGCGCCAGCAGCGAACAGGGAACTAATGAAAAACTGTTTTTT.

The chain couples TRBV10-3 to TRBJ2-5; the D gene is possibly TRBD2 (5 bases). The CDR3 is made up of 15 amino acids. The germline CDR1 and CDR2 sequences are ENHRY and SYGVKD. The V gene lost 6 bases and the J gene lost 2 bases, with 16 bases spanning the gap. The CDR3 protein is CAISPSTAGQETQYF. The CDR3 bases are TGTGCCATCAGCCCCTCTACCGCGGGTCAAGAGACCCAGTACTTC.

The chain has TRBV7-8 and TRBJ2-7; 7 nucleotides line up with TRBD1. CDR3 size: 16 residues. V gave up 5 bases and J gave up 0 bases; unmatched junction bases: 10. CDR1 and CDR2 (germline): SGHVS, FQNEAQ. The CDR3 DNA reads TGTGCCAGCAGCCCCACAGGGGTTGGAAGCTCCTACGAGCAGTACTTC. Its protein is CASSPTGVGSSYEQYF.

This chain joins TRBV21-1 and TRBJ2-3; the table's D call TRBD2 went unverified against the DNA. TRBV21-1 is tagged as a pseudogene. CDR3 length: 17 residues. For the CDR3, the DNA is TGTGCCAGCAGCAAAACAGGAGCGGGAAGTGGCACAGATACGCAGTATTTT. Translation gives CASSKTGAGSGTDTQYF.

The chain carries TRBV11-1 and TRBJ1-1; no clear D gene. Germline V gene data show CDR1 as SGHAT and CDR2 as FQDESV (reference sequence). This CDR3 has 13 amino acids. V was shortened by 3 bases and J by 1 base, with 6 bases between the two germline ends. Written as DNA, the CDR3 is TGTGCCAGCAGCTTTAGCCAGAACACTGAAGCTTTCTTT. This codes for CASSFSQNTEAFF.

The chain joins TRBV28 to TRBJ2-1; tentative D call: TRBD1 (6 bases). Germline V gene lookup returns CDR1 MDHEN and CDR2 SYDVKM. Trimming took 4 bases from V and 2 from J, leaving 21 bases between them. The CDR3 contains 18 residues. CDR3 residues: CASSSPKQGRSTYNEQFF. The CDR3 DNA sequence: TGTGCCAGCAGTTCGCCTAAACAGGGCCGGTCGACCTACAATGAGCAGTTCTTC.

The J gene is TRBJ2-2, the V gene TRBV11-2; D is unclear. The CDR3 is 10 amino acids. V was trimmed by 5 bases and J by 10 bases, leaving 5 bases between them. Germline V gene lookup returns CDR1 SGHAT and CDR2 FQNNGV. The CDR3 reads CASSELELFF. As DNA, the CDR3 is TGTGCCAGCAGCGAGCTGGAGCTGTTTTTT.

CDR3 DNA sequence: TGTGCCTGGACCAATTTGAGGGTTTCTGGAAACACCATATATTTT. Protein sequence: CAWTNLRVSGNTIYF. The rearrangement joins TRBV30 to TRBJ1-3; D is unresolved. The CDR3 runs 15 residues. Germline assignment: CDR1 GTSNPN and CDR2 SVGIG (reference sequence). V gave up 4 bases and J gave up 1 base, with 14 bases separating them.

This chain links TRBV7-9 with TRBJ2-2, with 12 positions matching TRBD2. CDR1 SEHNR and CDR2 FQNEAQ come from the germline V gene (reference sequence). V gave up 4 bases and J gave up 1 base; unmatched junction bases: 1. CDR3 size: 16 residues. The CDR3 loop is CASSSGLAGNTGELFF. In DNA, the CDR3 is TGTGCCAGCAGCTCGGGACTAGCGGGGAACACCGGGGAGCTGTTTTTT.

This clone was detected once. V is TRBV12-3 or TRBV12-4 and J is TRBJ2-3; D is undetermined. The CDR3 is 12 residues long. The V gene lost 3 bases and the J gene lost 4 bases, with 5 bases spanning the gap. The CDR3 region is CASSFSADTQYF. In nucleotides, the CDR3 is TGTGCCAGCAGTTTCTCGGCAGATACGCAGTATTTT.

For the CDR3, the DNA is TGCGCCAGCAGCTCACAAGTGGAGACTGAGCAGTTCTTC. Protein: CASSSQVETEQFF. This chain links TRBV5-1 with TRBJ2-1; D is ambiguous. Germline V CDR1 and CDR2: SGHRS, YFSETQ. V was clipped by 3 bases and J by 9 bases, with 13 bases between them. The CDR3 spans 13 residues.

This sequence joins TRBV12-5 and TRBJ1-1; 7 bases agree with TRBD1. CDR1 LGHNT and CDR2 FRNRAP come from the germline V gene. V was clipped by 4 bases and J by 5 bases; unmatched bases: 10. The CDR3 length is 15 residues. The CDR3: CASGYPRQGGTEAFF. The DNA for the CDR3 is TGTGCTAGTGGTTACCCAAGACAGGGTGGGACTGAAGCTTTCTTT.

This clone came up once. The V and J genes are TRBV15 and TRBJ1-3, with D maybe TRBD1 (5 bases). From germline, CDR1 is LNHNV and CDR2 YYDKDF (reference sequence). The CDR3 consists of 17 residues. V was pared by 1 base and J by 0 bases, with 13 bases between. CDR3 residues: CATSRARQLSSGNTIYF. The CDR3 DNA reads as TGTGCCACCAGCAGAGCGAGACAGCTGAGCTCTGGAAACACCATATATTTT.

The V gene is TRBV5-1, the J gene TRBJ1-6; 7 bases match TRBD1. This CDR3 has 16 amino acids. Trimming took 4 bases from V and 4 from J; bases not matched to a gene: 8. Germline V gene lookup returns CDR1 SGHRS and CDR2 YFSETQ. CDR3 sequence reads: CASSNRDSAYNSPLHF. CDR3 coding DNA: TGCGCCAGCAGCAACCGGGACAGCGCATATAATTCACCCCTCCACTTT.

V gene TRBV3-1 (or the pseudogene TRBV3-2) combines with J gene TRBJ2-7, with 8 bases identical to TRBD1. After removal of 1 base from V and 5 bases from J, the junction contained 7 bases not matched to a gene. Germline CDR1 reads LGHDT; CDR2 reads YNNKEL (reference sequence). The CDR3 has 15 residues. The CDR3 coding sequence is TGTGCCAGCAGCCAAGCGGGGACAGGTCGGGACGAGCAGTACTTC. Protein sequence: CASSQAGTGRDEQYF.

This clone was detected once. The chain uses TRBV19 and TRBJ2-7; D call uncertain. From germline, CDR1 is LNHDA and CDR2 SQIVND (reference sequence). Trimming took off 7 bases at V and 0 bases at J, with 13 bases between the two ends. The CDR3 sequence is 14 residues long. The CDR3 DNA sequence: TGTGCCAGTATGGAGTCGGAGAGCTCCTACGAGCAGTACTTC. Its protein product is CASMESESSYEQYF.